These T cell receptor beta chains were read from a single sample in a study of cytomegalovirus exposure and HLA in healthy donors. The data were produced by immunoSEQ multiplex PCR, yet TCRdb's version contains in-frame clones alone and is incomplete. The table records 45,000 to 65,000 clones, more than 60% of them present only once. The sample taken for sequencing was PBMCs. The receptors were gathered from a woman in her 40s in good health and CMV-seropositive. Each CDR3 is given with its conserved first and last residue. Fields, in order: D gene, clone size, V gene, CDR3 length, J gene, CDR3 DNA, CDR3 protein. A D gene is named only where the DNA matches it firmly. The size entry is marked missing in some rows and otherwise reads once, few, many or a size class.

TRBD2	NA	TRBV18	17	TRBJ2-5	TGTGCCAGCTCACCTGAAATCCGACTAGCGGGGGGAGAGACCCAGTACTTC	CASSPEIRLAGGETQYF
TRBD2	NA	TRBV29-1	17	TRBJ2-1	TGCAGCGTTGCGCGGACTAGCGGGGAGAGCTCCTACAATGAGCAGTTCTTC	CSVARTSGESSYNEQFF
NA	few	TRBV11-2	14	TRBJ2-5	TGTGCCAGCAGCTTAGATTTGAGGGCCGGGACCCAGTACTTC	CASSLDLRAGTQYF
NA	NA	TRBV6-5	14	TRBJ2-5	TGTGCCAGCAGTTACTCGGGCAGGGCAGAGACCCAGTACTTC	CASSYSGRAETQYF
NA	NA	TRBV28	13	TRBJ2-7	TGTGCCAGCATCGCCCAGGGCTCATACGAGCAGTACTTC	CASIAQGSYEQYF
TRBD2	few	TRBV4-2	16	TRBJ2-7	TGTGCCAGCAGCCAAGGGCCAAGCGGGGGGGCCTACGAGCAGTACTTC	CASSQGPSGGAYEQYF
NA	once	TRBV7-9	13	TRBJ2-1	TGTGCCAGCAGCTCCGGGTTGGACAATGAGCAGTTCTTC	CASSSGLDNEQFF
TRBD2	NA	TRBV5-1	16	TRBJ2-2	TGCGCCAGCAGCGTACCCCCGGGGGGGCGAACCGGGGAGCTGTTTTTT	CASSVPPGGRTGELFF
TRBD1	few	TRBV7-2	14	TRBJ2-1	TGTGCCAGCAGCTTAGCGGACAGGGCGAATGAGCAGTTCTTC	CASSLADRANEQFF
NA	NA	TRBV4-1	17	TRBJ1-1	TGCGCCAGCAGCCAAGAAACTTGGTCAATTTGGAACACTGAAGCTTTCTTT	CASSQETWSIWNTEAFF
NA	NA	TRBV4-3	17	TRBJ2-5	TGCGCCAGCAGCCAAGACCCCCCAGGGGGGATTGCAGAGACCCAGTACTTC	CASSQDPPGGIAETQYF
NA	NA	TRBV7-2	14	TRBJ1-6	TGTGCCAGCAGCTTGTCAGCCTATAATTCACCCCTCCACTTT	CASSLSAYNSPLHF
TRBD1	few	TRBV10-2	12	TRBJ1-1	TGCGCCAGCAGTGCGCAGGACAGGGAAGCTTTCTTT	CASSAQDREAFF
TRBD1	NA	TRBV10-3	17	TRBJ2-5	TGTGCCATCAGTGAGCCCAGCGGACAGGCGGTTCGAGAGACCCAGTACTTC	CAISEPSGQAVRETQYF
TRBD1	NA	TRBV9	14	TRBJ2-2	TGTGCCAGCAGCGCGGGACAGCACACCGGGGAGCTGTTTTTT	CASSAGQHTGELFF
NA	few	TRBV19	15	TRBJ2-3	TGTGCCAGTAGTATATTAGCCGGCCGCACAGATACGCAGTATTTT	CASSILAGRTDTQYF
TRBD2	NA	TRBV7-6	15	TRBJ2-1	TGTGCCAGCAGCTTGGGCGGGGGGGGATACAATGAGCAGTTCTTC	CASSLGGGGYNEQFF
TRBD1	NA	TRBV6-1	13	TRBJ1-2	TGTGCCAGCAGTCGGGACAGCTCCTATGGCTACACCTTC	CASSRDSSYGYTF
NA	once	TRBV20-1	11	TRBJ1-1	TGCAGTGCAACCAGGGTGGTTGAAGCTTTCTTT	CSATRVVEAFF